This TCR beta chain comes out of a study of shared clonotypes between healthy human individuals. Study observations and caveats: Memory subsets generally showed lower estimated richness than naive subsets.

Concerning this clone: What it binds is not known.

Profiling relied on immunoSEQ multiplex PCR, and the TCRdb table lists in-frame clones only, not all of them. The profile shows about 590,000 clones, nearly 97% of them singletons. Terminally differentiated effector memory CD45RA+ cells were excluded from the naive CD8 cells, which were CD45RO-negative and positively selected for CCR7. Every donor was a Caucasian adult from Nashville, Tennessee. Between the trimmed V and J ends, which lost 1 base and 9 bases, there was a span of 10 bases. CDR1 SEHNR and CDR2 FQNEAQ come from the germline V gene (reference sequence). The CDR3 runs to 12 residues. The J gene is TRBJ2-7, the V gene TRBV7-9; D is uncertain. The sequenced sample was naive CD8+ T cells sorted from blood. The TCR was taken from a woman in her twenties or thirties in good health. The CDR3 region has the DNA TGTGCCAGCAGCTTAGGGGGTTATGGGCAGTACTTC. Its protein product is CASSLGGYGQYF.